The T cell receptor (beta chain) under discussion was sequenced for a study of Tregs in tolerant kidney transplant recipients. Study-level findings and limits: Validation in larger populations is needed because few patients were studied. Activated donor B cell expansion appeared to reveal the most relevant donor-specific TCRbeta repertoire.

CD4+CD25+CD127- Tregs, CD4+CD25- non-Tregs, CD4 and CD8 cells were sorted. The CDR3 covers 19 residues. The J segment lost 0 bases and the V segment lost 0 bases, leaving 8 bases of the junction unmatched. Germline V gene sequence: CDR1 MNHGY, CDR2 SAAAGT. Turning to this clone: Its cognate antigen is unknown.

Data came from immunoSEQ multiplex PCR; TCRdb stores just in-frame clones and leaves some out. The repertoire holds about 240,000 clones, roughly 84% seen once, with 0.64% in the top ten. This rearrangement joins TRBV6-8 to TRBJ2-3, with 11 nucleotides matching TRBD2. This TCR was recovered from a human donor in good health. The source material was CD4+ T cells from blood. DNA for the CDR3: TGTGCCAGCAGTTACTCGAAGACTAGCGGGGAATCTAGCACAGATACGCAGTATTTT. It encodes CASSYSKTSGESSTDTQYF.